This TCR beta chain was observed in a study of metastatic and nonmetastatic thyroid tumors. In the original analysis: In papillary thyroid cancer, a distant-metastasis classifier was built using CDR3 differences across clinicopathological groups. TCRdb redid the clone calls on the PCR reads using MiXCR. TCRdb's processing, not the study's, gives the V and J calls here. The sample shows 45,000 to 50,000 clones, approximately 24% of them seen only once. Treatment of any kind had been given to no patient before thyroid surgery. This clone has only a few counts. Unmatched junction bases numbered 3, after V lost 10 bases and J lost 0 bases. The CDR3 sequence is 13 residues long. The germline gives CDR1 MNHEY, CDR2 SVGEGT.

The sequenced sample consisted of blood. The rearrangement uses TRBV6-2 or TRBV6-3 and TRBJ2-1; 7 bases map to TRBD1. The sequence came from a male donor with papillary thyroid cancer or a benign thyroid nodule (not recorded which). Some clones in this sample may be carry-over from other donors' samples. The CDR3 loop is CATRDSSYNEQFF. CDR3 coding DNA: TGTGCCACCCGGGACAGCTCCTACAATGAGCAGTTCTTC.